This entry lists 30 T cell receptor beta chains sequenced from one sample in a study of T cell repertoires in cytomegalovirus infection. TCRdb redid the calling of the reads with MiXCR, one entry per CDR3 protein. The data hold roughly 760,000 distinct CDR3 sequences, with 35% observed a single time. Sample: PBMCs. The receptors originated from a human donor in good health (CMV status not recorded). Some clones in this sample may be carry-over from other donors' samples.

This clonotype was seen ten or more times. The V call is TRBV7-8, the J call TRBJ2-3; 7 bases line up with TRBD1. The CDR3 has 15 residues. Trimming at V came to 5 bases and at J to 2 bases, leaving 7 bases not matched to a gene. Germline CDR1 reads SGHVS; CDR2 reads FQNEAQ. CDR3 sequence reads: CASSPGTAVTDTQYF. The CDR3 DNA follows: TGTGCCAGCAGCCCGGGGACAGCGGTCACAGATACGCAGTATTTT.

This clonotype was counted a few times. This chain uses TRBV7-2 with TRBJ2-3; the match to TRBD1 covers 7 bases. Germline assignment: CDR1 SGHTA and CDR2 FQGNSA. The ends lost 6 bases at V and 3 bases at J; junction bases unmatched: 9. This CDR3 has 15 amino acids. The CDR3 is CASRPRQGVTDTQYF. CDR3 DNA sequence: TGTGCCAGCAGACCGAGACAGGGAGTTACAGATACGCAGTATTTT.

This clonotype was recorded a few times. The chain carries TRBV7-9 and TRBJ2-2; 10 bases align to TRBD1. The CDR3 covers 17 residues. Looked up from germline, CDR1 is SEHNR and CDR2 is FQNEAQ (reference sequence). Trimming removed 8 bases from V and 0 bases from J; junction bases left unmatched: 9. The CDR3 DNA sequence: TGTGCCAGCGGGACGCAGACAGGGGGCGCGAACACCGGGGAGCTGTTTTTT. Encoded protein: CASGTQTGGANTGELFF.

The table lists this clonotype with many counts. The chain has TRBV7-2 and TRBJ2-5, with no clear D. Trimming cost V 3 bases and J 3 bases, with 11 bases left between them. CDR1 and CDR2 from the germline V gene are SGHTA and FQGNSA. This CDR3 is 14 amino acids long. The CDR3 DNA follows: TGTGCCAGCAGCTTCCAATGGGGAAAAGAGACCCAGTACTTC. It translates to CASSFQWGKETQYF.

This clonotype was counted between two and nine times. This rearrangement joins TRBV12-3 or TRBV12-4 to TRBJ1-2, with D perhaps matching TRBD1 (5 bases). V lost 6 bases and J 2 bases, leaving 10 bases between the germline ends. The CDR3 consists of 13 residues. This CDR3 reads CASSHDRNYGYTF. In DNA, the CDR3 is TGTGCCAGCAGCCACGACAGAAACTATGGCTACACCTTC.

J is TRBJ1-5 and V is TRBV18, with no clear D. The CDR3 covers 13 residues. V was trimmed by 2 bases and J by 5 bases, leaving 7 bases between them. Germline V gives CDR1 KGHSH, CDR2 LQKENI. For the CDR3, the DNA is TGTGCCAGCTCACCAAACATCGATCAGCCCCAGCATTTT. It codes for CASSPNIDQPQHF.

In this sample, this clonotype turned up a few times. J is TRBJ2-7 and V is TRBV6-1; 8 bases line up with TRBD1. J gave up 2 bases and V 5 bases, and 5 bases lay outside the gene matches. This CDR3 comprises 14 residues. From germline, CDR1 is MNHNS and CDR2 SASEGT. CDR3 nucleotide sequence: TGTGCCAGCAGTTATTGGACAGGGACCTACGAGCAGTACTTC. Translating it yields CASSYWTGTYEQYF.

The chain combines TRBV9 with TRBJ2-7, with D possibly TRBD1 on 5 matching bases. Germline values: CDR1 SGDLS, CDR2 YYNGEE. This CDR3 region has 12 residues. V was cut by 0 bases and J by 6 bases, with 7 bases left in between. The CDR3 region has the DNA TGTGCCAGCAGCGTAGGAGACAGCGAGCAGTACTTC. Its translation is CASSVGDSEQYF. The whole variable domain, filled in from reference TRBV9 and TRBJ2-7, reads DSGVTQTPKHLITATGQRVTLRCSPRSGDLSVYWYQQSLDQGLQFLIQYYNGEERAKGNILERFSAQQFPDLHSELNLSSLELGDSALYFCASSVGDSEQYFGPGTRLTVT.

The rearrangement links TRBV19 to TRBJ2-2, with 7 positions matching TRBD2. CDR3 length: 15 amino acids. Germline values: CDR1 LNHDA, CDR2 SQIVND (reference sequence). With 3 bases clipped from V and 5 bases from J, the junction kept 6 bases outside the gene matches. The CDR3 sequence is CASSILAGSTGELFF. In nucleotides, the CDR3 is TGTGCCAGTAGTATTTTAGCGGGTAGTACCGGGGAGCTGTTTTTT.

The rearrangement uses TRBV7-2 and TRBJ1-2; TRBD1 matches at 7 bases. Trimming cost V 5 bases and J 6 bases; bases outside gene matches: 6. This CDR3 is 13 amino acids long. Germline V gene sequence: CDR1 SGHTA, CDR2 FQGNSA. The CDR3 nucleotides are TGTGCCAGCAGCATACAGGGGTGGGATGGCTACACCTTC. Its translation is CASSIQGWDGYTF.

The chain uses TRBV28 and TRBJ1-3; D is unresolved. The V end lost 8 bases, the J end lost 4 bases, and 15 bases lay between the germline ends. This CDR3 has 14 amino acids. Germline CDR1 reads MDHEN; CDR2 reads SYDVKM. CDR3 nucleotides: TGTGCCAGCTCAACCAGGAGATCGGGAAACACCATATATTTT. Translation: CASSTRRSGNTIYF.

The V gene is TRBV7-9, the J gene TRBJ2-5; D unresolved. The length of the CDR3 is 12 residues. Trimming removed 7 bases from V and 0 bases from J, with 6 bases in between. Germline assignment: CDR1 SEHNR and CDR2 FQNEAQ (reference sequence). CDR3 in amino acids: CASTLYQETQYF. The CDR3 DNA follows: TGTGCCAGCACCCTGTACCAAGAGACCCAGTACTTC.

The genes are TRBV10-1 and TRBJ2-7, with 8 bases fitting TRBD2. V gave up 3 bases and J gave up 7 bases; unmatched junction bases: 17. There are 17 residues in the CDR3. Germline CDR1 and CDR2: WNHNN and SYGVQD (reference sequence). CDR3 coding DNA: TGCGCCAGCAGTGAATTTCCTAGCGGGCCACTCCAAGGGGAGCAGTACTTC. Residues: CASSEFPSGPLQGEQYF.

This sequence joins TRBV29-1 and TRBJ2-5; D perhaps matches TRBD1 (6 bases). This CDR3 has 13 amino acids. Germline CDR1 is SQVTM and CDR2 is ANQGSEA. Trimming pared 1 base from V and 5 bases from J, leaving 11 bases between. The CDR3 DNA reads TGCAGCGTTGAAGGCAGGGGAAGGGAGACCCAGTACTTC. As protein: CSVEGRGRETQYF.

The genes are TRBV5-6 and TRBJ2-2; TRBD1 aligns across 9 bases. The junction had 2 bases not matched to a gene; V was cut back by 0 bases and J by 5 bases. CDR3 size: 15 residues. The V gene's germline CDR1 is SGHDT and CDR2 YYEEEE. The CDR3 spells CASSLEGQGTGELFF. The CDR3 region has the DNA TGTGCCAGCAGCTTGGAAGGACAGGGGACCGGGGAGCTGTTTTTT.

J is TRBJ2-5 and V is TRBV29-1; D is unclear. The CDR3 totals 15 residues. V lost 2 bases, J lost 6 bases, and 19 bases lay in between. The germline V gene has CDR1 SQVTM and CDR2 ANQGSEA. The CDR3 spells CSVEMYGGTRKTQYF. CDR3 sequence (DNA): TGCAGCGTTGAAATGTACGGTGGCACCCGAAAGACCCAGTACTTC.

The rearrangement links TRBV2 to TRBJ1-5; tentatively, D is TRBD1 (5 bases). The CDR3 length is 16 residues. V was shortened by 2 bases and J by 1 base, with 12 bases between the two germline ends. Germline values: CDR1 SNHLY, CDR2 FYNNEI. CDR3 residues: CASSEFGGMSNQPQHF. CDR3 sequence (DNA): TGTGCCAGCAGTGAATTCGGGGGAATGAGCAATCAGCCCCAGCATTTT.

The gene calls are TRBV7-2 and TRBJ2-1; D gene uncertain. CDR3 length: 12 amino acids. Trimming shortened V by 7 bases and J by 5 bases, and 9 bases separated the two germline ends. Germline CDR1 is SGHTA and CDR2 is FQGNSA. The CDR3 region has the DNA TGTGCCAGCACACTACTGAACAATGAGCAGTTCTTC. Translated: CASTLLNNEQFF. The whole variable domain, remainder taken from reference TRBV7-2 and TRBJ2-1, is GAGVSQSPSNKVTEKGKDVELRCDPISGHTALYWYRQSLGQGLEFLIYFQGNSAPDKSGLPSDRFSAERTGGSVSTLTIQRTQQEDSAVYLCASTLLNNEQFFGPGTRLTVL.

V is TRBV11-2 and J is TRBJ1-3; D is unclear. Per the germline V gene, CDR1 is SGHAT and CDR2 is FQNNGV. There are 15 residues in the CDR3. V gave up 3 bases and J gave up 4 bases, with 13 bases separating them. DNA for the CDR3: TGTGCCAGCAGCTTCGGCAGGCTGGAAGGAAACACCATATATTTT. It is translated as CASSFGRLEGNTIYF.

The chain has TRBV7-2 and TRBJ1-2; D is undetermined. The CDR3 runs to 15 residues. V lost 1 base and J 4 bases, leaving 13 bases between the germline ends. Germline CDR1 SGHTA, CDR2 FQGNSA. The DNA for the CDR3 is TGTGCCAGCAGCTTAGACGCCAGTCCGTCCTATGGCTACACCTTC. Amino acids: CASSLDASPSYGYTF.

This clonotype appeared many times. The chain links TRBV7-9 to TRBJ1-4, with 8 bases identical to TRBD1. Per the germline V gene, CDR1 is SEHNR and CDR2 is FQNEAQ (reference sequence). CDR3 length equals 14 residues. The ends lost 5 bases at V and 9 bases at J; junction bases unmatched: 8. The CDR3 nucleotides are TGTGCCAGCAGCCCCCGACAGGGGTCTCAAAAACTGTTTTTT. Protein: CASSPRQGSQKLFF.

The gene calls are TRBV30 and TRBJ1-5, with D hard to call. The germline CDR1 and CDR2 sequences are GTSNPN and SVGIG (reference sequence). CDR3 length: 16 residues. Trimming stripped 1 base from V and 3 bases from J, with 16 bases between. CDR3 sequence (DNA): TGTGCCTGGAGTGGGCTCAACTACAGCCCCAATCAGCCCCAGCATTTT. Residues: CAWSGLNYSPNQPQHF.

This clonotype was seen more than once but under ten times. CDR3 bases: TGTGCCAGTAGGACGGACCGGAGGAACACCGGGGAGCTGTTTTTT. This sequence encodes CASRTDRRNTGELFF. The gene calls are TRBV19 and TRBJ2-2; D remains ambiguous. Germline V gives CDR1 LNHDA, CDR2 SQIVND (reference sequence). The CDR3 sequence is 15 residues long. The germline V and J ends were trimmed by 6 bases and 1 base, with 12 bases remaining between them.

CDR3 in amino acids: CASMEGTEAFF. The CDR3 DNA follows: TGTGCCAGCATGGAGGGGACTGAAGCTTTCTTT. The chain couples TRBV27 to TRBJ1-1; TRBD1 might be the D (5 bases). CDR1 and CDR2 from the germline V gene are MNHEY and SMNVEV (reference sequence). V was cut by 7 bases and J by 5 bases, with 8 bases left in between. The CDR3 totals 11 residues.

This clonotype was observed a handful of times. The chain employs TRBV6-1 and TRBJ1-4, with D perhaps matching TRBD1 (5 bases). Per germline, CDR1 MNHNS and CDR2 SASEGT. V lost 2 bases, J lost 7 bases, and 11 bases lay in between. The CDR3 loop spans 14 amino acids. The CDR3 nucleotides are TGTGCCAGCAGTGAAACCAGGGTGCGTGAAAAACTGTTTTTT. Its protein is CASSETRVREKLFF.

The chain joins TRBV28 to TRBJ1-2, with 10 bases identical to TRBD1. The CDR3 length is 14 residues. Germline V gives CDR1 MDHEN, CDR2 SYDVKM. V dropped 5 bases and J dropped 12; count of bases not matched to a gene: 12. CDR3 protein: CASSPPTGQGPNTF. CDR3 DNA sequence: TGTGCCAGCAGTCCACCCACGGGACAGGGGCCTAACACCTTC.

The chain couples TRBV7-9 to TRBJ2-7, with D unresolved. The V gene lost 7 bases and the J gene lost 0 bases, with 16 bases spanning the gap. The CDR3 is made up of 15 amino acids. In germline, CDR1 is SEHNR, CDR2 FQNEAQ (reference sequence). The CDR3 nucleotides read TGTGCCAGCATGCCTTATTCGGGTAGCTCCTACGAGCAGTACTTC. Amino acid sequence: CASMPYSGSSYEQYF.

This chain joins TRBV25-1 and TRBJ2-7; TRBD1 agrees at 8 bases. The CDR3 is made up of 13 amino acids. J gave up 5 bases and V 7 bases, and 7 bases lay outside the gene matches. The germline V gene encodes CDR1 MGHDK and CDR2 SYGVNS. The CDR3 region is CASMSQGVHEQYF. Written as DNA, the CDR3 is TGTGCCAGCATGTCACAGGGGGTCCACGAGCAGTACTTC.

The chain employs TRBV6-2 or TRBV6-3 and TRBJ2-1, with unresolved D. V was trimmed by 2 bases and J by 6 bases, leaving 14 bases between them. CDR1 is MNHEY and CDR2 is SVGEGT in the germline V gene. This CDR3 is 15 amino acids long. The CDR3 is CASSYQSISANEQFF. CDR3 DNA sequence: TGTGCCAGCAGTTACCAGTCTATTTCGGCCAATGAGCAGTTCTTC.

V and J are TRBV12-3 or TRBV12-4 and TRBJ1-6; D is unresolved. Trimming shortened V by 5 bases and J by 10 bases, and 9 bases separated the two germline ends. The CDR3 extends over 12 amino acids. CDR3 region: CASSPPDSPLHF. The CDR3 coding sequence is TGTGCCAGCAGTCCTCCTGACTCACCCCTCCACTTT.